This TCR beta chain stems from a study of blood T cell repertoires in COVID-19. On the study more broadly: Donors in the United States, Italy and Spain gave samples during acute or convalescent COVID-19.

Sequencing was performed with immunoSEQ multiplex PCR; in TCRdb, only in-frame clones are kept and a portion is missing. Among tens of thousands of clones listed, approximately 88% were seen once. Germline V lookup: CDR1 SNHLY, CDR2 FYNNEI. The CDR3 length is 13 residues. Trimming took 1 base from V and 9 from J, leaving 12 bases between them. This rearrangement joins TRBV2 to TRBJ1-2, with a weak D call TRBD1 (5 bases). The source material was peripheral blood. The receptor's source is a man aged 60 to 75 with acute or convalescent COVID-19. As DNA, the CDR3 is TGTGCCAGCAGTGAAGGGAGGGAGGGGAGCTACACCTTC. This codes for CASSEGREGSYTF.